Below, 7 T cell receptor beta chains from the same sample are listed, as sequenced in a study of T cell repertoires in cytomegalovirus infection. TCRdb analysed the reads with MiXCR anew, one entry per CDR3 protein. The table includes roughly 230,000 distinct CDR3 sequences, around 12% detected once. Source material: PBMCs. These receptors came from a human donor in good health (CMV status not recorded). Some clones in this sample may be carry-over from other donors' samples.

This clonotype showed up many times. The chain is built from TRBV10-3 and TRBJ2-3, with a possible D match to TRBD1 (6 bases). Germline values: CDR1 ENHRY, CDR2 SYGVKD. V shed 6 bases and J shed 6 bases, with 10 bases lying between them. The CDR3 extends over 12 amino acids. CDR3 protein: CAIRGRGDTQYF. The CDR3 DNA sequence: TGTGCCATCAGGGGCAGGGGCGATACGCAGTATTTT.

This clonotype was counted ten times or more. The CDR3 nucleotides are TGCGCCAGCAGCACCACGGGACGGATCTACGAGCAGTACTTC. This gives the protein CASSTTGRIYEQYF. The chain joins TRBV5-1 to TRBJ2-7; TRBD1 or TRBD2 may be the D gene (5 bases each). The germline V gene has CDR1 SGHRS and CDR2 YFSETQ. The CDR3 consists of 14 residues. V was shortened by 4 bases and J by 3 bases, with 14 bases between the two germline ends.

A few counts support this clonotype. V is TRBV28 and J is TRBJ1-2; TRBD1 aligns across 7 bases. The CDR3 is made up of 13 amino acids. The V and J ends lost 5 bases and 5 bases, in that order; junction bases with no gene match: 5. Germline loops: CDR1 MDHEN, CDR2 SYDVKM. DNA of the CDR3: TGTGCCAGCAGTGGGGACAGCTTGTATGGCTACACCTTC. It specifies CASSGDSLYGYTF.

The rearrangement links TRBV30 to TRBJ1-1, with D unresolved. V was cut by 1 base and J by 3 bases, with 3 bases left in between. This CDR3 comprises 11 residues. Germline V gene sequence: CDR1 GTSNPN, CDR2 SVGIG (reference sequence). The CDR3 loop reads CAWSDDTEAFF. As DNA, the CDR3 is TGTGCCTGGAGTGATGACACTGAAGCTTTCTTT.

This clonotype was counted at least ten times. The chain has TRBV7-2 and TRBJ2-2, with D hard to call. Between the trimmed V and J ends, which lost 5 bases and 5 bases, there was a span of 15 bases. Germline-derived CDR1 and CDR2 are SGHTA and FQGNSA. This CDR3 has 15 residues. DNA of the CDR3: TGTGCCAGCAGCAAGCCGACGCGTTTGACCGGGGAGCTGTTTTTT. Encoded protein: CASSKPTRLTGELFF.

This clonotype was found a few times. The chain couples TRBV9 to TRBJ1-2; 7 bases agree with TRBD1. V lost 3 bases and J lost 7; bases outside the gene matches: 9. Looked up from germline, CDR1 is SGDLS and CDR2 is YYNGEE. The CDR3 has 14 residues. CDR3 in amino acids: CASSANRQGGGYTF. CDR3 DNA sequence: TGTGCCAGCAGCGCCAATCGACAGGGTGGTGGCTACACCTTC.

There are a few counts of this clonotype. The V call is TRBV28, the J call TRBJ2-6; 8 nucleotides line up with TRBD1. Germline V lookup: CDR1 MDHEN, CDR2 SYDVKM. The CDR3 totals 17 residues. J lost 2 bases, V lost 6 bases, and 9 bases had no gene match. CDR3 protein: CASSRLTGEPGANVLTF. The CDR3 DNA follows: TGTGCCAGCAGCCGATTGACAGGGGAGCCTGGGGCCAACGTCCTGACTTTC.